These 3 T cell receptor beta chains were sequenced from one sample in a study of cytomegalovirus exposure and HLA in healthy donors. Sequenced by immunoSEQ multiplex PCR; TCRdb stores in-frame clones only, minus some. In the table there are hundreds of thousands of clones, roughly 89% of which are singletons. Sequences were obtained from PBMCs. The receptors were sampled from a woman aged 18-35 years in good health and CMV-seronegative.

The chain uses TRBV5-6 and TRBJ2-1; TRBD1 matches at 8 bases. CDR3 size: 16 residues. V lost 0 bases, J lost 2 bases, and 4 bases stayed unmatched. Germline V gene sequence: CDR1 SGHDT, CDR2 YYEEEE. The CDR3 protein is CASSLDRGVTYNEQFF. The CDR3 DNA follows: TGTGCCAGCAGCTTGGACAGGGGGGTTACCTACAATGAGCAGTTCTTC.

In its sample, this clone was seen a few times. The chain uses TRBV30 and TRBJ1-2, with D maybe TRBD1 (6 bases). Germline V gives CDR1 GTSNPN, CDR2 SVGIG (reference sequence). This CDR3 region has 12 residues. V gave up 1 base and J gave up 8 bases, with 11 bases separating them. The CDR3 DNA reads TGTGCCTGGAGTGAGTCAGGGGACGGCTACACCTTC. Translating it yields CAWSESGDGYTF.

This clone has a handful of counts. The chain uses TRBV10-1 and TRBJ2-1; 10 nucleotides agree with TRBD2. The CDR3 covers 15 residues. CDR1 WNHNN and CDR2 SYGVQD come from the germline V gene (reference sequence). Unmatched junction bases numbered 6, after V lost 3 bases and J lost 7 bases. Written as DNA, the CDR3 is TGCGCCAGCAGTGATTTAGCGGGGGGCGTTAATGAGCAGTTCTTC. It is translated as CASSDLAGGVNEQFF.